The T cell receptor beta chain described here comes from a study of blood T cell repertoires in COVID-19. About the research overall: The study drew acute and convalescent COVID-19 samples from the United States, Italy and Spain.

Authors' methods: Reference gene primer amplification yielded estimated nucleated cell counts. The method was immunoSEQ multiplex PCR; TCRdb's version includes in-frame clones alone and lacks a portion of them. V and J calls and clone size are as listed in that table; D and trimming were resolved from the DNA. The data hold roughly 45,000 clones, with 85% to 90% observed a single time. Sequencing input: peripheral blood. The source is a woman older than 75 with COVID-19, enrolled during active disease.

The CDR3 nucleotides read TGTGCCTGGAGTGTAGATCCGAGGGTTGGTGAGCAGTTCTTC. It is translated as CAWSVDPRVGEQFF. The chain recombines TRBV30 with TRBJ2-1; a weak D match, TRBD2 (5 bases). V lost 0 bases to trimming and J lost 9 bases, with 15 bases between them. The CDR3 has 14 residues. The germline V gene has CDR1 GTSNPN and CDR2 SVGIG (reference sequence).